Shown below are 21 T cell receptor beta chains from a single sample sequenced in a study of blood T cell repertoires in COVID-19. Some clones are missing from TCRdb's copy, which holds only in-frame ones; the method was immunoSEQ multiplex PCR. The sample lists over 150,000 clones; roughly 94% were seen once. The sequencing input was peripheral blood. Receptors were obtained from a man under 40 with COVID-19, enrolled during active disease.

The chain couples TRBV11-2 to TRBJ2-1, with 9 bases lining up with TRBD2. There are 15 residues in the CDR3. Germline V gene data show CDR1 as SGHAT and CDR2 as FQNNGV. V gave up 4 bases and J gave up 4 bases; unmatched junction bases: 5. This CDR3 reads CASSSEAGGYNEQFF. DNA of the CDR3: TGTGCCAGCAGCTCGGAAGCGGGGGGATACAATGAGCAGTTCTTC.

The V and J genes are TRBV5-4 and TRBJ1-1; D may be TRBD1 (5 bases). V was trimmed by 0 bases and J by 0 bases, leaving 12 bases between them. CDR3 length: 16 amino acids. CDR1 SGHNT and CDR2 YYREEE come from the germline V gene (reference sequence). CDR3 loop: CASSLGVPGLNTEAFF. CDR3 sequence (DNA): TGTGCCAGCAGCTTGGGAGTCCCAGGGTTGAACACTGAAGCTTTCTTT.

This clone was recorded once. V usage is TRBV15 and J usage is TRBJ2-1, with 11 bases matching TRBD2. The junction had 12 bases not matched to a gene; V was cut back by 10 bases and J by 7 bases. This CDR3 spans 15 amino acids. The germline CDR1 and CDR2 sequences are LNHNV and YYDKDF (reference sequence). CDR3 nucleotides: TGTGCCAGCGGGCTGCGACTAGCGGGGACGAATGAGCAGTTCTTC. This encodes CASGLRLAGTNEQFF.

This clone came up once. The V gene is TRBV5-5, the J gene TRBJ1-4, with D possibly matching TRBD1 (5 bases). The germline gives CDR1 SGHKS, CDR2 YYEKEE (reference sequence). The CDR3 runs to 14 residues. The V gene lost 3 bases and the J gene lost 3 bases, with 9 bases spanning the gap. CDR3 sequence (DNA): TGTGCCAGCAGCTCCAGACAGCCTAATGAAAAACTGTTTTTT. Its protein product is CASSSRQPNEKLFF.

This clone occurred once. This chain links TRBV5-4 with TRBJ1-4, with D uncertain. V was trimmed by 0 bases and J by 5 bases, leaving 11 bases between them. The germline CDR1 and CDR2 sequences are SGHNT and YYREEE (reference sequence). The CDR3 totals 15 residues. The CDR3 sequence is CASSLVGETNEKLFF. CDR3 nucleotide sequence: TGTGCCAGCAGCTTGGTGGGAGAAACAAATGAAAAACTGTTTTTT. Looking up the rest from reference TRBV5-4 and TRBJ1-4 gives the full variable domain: ETGVTQSPTHLIKTRGQQVTLRCSSQSGHNTVSWYQQALGQGPQFIFQYYREEENGRGNFPPRFSGLQFPNYSSELNVNALELDDSALYLCASSLVGETNEKLFFGSGTQLSVL.

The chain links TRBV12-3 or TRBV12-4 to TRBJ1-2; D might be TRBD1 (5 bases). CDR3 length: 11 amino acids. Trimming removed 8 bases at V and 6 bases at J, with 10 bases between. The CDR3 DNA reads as TGTGCCAGCGGAGGAGGGGATGGCTACACCTTC. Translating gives CASGGGDGYTF.

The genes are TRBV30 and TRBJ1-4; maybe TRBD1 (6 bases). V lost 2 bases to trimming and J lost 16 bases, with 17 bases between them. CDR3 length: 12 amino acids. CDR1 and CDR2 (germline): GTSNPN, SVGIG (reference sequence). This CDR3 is CAWSLSGATTFF. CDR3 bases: TGTGCCTGGAGTCTGTCAGGGGCAACAACGTTTTTT. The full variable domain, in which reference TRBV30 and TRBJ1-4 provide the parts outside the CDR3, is SQTIHQWPATLVQPVGSPLSLECTVEGTSNPNLYWYRQAAGRGLQLLFYSVGIGQISSEVPQNLSASRPQDRQFILSSKKLLLSDSGFYLCAWSLSGATTFFGSGTQLSVL.

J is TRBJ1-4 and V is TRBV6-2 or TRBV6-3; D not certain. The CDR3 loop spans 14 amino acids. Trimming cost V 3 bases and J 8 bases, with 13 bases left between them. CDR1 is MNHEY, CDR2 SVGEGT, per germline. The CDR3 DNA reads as TGTGCCAGCAGTTATCAAAGACTCTCGGAAAAACTGTTTTTT. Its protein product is CASSYQRLSEKLFF.

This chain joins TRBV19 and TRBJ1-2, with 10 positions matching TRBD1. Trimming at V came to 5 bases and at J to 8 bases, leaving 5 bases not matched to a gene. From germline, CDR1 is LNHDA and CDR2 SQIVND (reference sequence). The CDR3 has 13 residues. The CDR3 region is CASSEGQGKGYTF. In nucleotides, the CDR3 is TGTGCCAGTAGTGAGGGACAGGGGAAAGGCTACACCTTC.

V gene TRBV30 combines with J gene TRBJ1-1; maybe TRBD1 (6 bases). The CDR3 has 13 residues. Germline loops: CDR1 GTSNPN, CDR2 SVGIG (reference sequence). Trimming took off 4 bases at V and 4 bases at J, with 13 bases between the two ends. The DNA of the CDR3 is TGTGCCTGGACCGGACAGCAAATCACTGAAGCTTTCTTT. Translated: CAWTGQQITEAFF.

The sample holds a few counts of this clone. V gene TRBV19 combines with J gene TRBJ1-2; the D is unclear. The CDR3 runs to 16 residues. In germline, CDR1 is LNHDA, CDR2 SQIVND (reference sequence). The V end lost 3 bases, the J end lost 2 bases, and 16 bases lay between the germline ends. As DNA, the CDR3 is TGTGCCAGTAGTATGTACGGGATCCGATCGAACTATGGCTACACCTTC. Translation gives CASSMYGIRSNYGYTF.

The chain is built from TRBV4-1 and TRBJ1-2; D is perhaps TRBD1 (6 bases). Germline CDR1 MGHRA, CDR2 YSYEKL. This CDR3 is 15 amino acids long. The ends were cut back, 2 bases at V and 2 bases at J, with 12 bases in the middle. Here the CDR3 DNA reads TGCGCCAGCAGCCAATCGACAGGAAGAAACTATGGCTACACCTTC. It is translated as CASSQSTGRNYGYTF.

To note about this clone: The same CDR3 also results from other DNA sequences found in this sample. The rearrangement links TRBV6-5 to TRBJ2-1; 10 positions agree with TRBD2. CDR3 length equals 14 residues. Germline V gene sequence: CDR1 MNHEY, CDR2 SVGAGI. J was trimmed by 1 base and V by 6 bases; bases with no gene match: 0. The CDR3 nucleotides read TGTGCCAGCAGAGCGGGGGGGTCCTACAATGAGCAGTTCTTC. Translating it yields CASRAGGSYNEQFF.

CDR3 nucleotides: TGTGCCAGCAGCCCGACAGGGGACACTGAAGCTTTCTTT. It encodes CASSPTGDTEAFF. This sequence joins TRBV2 and TRBJ1-1, with TRBD1 identical over 8 bases. This CDR3 region has 13 residues. From germline, CDR1 is SNHLY and CDR2 FYNNEI. Trimming took 6 bases from V and 3 from J; bases not matched to a gene: 3. The full variable domain, with the rest looked up from reference TRBV2 and TRBJ1-1, is EPEVTQTPSHQVTQMGQEVILRCVPISNHLYFYWYRQILGQKVEFLVSFYNNEISEKSEIFDDQFSVERPDGSNFTLKIRSTKLEDSAMYFCASSPTGDTEAFFGQGTRLTVV.

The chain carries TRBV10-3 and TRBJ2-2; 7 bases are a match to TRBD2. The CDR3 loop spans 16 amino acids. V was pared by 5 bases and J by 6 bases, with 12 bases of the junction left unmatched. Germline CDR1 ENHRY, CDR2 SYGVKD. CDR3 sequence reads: CAISYKEWGGAGELFF. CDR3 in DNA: TGTGCCATCAGTTATAAAGAGTGGGGGGGAGCCGGGGAGCTGTTTTTT.

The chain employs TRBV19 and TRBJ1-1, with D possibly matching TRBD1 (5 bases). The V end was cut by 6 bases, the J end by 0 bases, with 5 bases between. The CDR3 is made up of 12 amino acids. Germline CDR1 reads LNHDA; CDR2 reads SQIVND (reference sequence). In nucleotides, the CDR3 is TGTGCCAGTAGGGGGCTGAACACTGAAGCTTTCTTT. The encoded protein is CASRGLNTEAFF.

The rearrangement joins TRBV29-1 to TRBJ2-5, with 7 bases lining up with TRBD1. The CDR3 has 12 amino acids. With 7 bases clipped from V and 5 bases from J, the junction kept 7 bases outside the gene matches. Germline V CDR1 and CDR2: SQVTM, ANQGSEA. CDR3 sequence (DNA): TGCAGCGGCCAGGGGGAGTGGGAGACCCAGTACTTC. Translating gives CSGQGEWETQYF.

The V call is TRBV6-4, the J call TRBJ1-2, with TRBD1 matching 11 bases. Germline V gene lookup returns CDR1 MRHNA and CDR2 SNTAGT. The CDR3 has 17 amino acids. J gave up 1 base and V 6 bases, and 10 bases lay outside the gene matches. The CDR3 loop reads CASRPAGTGGFNYGYTF. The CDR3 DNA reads TGTGCCAGCAGGCCCGCCGGGACAGGGGGTTTTAACTATGGCTACACCTTC.

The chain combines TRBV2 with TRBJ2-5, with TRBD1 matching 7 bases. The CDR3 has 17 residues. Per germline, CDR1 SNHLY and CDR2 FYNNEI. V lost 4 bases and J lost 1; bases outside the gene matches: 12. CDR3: CASSVGGRKTSQETQYF. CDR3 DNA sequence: TGTGCCAGCAGTGTAGGGGGCCGGAAAACAAGCCAAGAGACCCAGTACTTC.

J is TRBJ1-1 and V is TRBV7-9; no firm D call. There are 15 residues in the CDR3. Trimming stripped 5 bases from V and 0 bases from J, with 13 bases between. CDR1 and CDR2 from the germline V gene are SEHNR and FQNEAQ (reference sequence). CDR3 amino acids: CASSQASRLNTEAFF. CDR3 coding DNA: TGTGCCAGCAGCCAAGCGAGCAGATTGAACACTGAAGCTTTCTTT.

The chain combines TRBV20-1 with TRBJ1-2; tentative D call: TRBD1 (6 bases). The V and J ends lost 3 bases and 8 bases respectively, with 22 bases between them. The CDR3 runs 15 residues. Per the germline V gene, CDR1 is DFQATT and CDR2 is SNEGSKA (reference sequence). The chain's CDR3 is CSASNLGARSSGYTF. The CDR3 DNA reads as TGCAGTGCTAGTAATTTGGGGGCCCGGTCCTCGGGCTACACCTTC.